A single sample gave rise to the 27 T cell receptor beta chains below, sequenced in a study of naive and memory T cell subsets. The study, taken as a whole, reports: Especially in CD8 cells, naive repertoires contained a few larger clonotypes, possibly CD45RA-re-expressing memory cells.

What these receptors recognize is not known. An equimolar mix of two oligonucleotides served as the beta constant-region primer for TRBC1 and TRBC2. Four rounds of PCR amplified the ligated cDNA using nested alpha and beta constant-region primers plus SP2. TCRdb called the UMI-ligation and nested PCR reads again in MiXCR, with one record for every CDR3 protein. The table includes around 140,000 distinct CDR3 sequences, approximately 20% detected once. The sequenced sample consisted of naive CD8+ T cells from blood. Receptors originate from a human donor in good health.

This chain connects TRBV28 to TRBJ1-2; D is perhaps TRBD1 (5 bases). Trimming left V 1 base short and J 4 bases short, with 13 bases between. Germline CDR1 is MDHEN and CDR2 is SYDVKM. This CDR3 spans 15 amino acids. The CDR3 region has the DNA TGTGCCAGCAGTTTATCCCCGGGGGGGGTCTATGGCTACACCTTC. It yields the protein CASSLSPGGVYGYTF.

V is TRBV28 and J is TRBJ1-5, with 10 bases aligning to TRBD1. J gave up 6 bases and V 6 bases, and 5 bases lay outside the gene matches. The CDR3 covers 14 residues. Germline V lookup: CDR1 MDHEN, CDR2 SYDVKM. The CDR3 protein is CASSIDRGLQPQHF. DNA of the CDR3: TGTGCCAGCAGCATCGACAGGGGGCTTCAGCCCCAGCATTTT.

This clonotype appeared once. V and J are TRBV3-1 and TRBJ2-7; 16 nucleotides agree with TRBD2. With V trimmed by 4 bases and J by 6 bases, 6 bases remained unmatched. The V gene's germline CDR1 is LGHDT and CDR2 YNNKEL (reference sequence). CDR3 length: 16 residues. The CDR3 spells CASSRIGTSGRGEQYF. In nucleotides, the CDR3 is TGTGCCAGCAGCCGCATTGGGACTAGCGGGAGGGGCGAGCAGTACTTC.

Many counts were recorded for this clonotype. V usage is TRBV4-1 and J usage is TRBJ2-5, with D unclear. V was cut by 0 bases and J by 3 bases, with 5 bases left in between. Per germline, CDR1 MGHRA and CDR2 YSYEKL. The CDR3 length is 13 residues. CDR3 amino acids: CASSQDDEETQYF. Written as DNA, the CDR3 is TGCGCCAGCAGCCAAGATGATGAAGAGACCCAGTACTTC.

J is TRBJ1-6 and V is TRBV28; D is unresolved. CDR1 and CDR2 from the germline V gene are MDHEN and SYDVKM. CDR3 length equals 13 residues. With 2 bases removed from V and 8 bases from J, the gap between germline ends came to 7 bases. The CDR3 region is CASSLVRDSPLHF. CDR3 DNA: TGTGCCAGCAGTTTAGTCCGGGATTCACCCCTCCACTTT.

This chain uses TRBV15 with TRBJ1-1; TRBD1 is a possible D gene (6 bases). Trimming cost V 9 bases and J 6 bases, with 17 bases left between them. CDR3 length: 13 amino acids. The germline gives CDR1 LNHNV, CDR2 YYDKDF (reference sequence). CDR3 loop: CATSPDRTSEAFF. CDR3 bases: TGTGCCACGAGCCCCGACAGGACCTCTGAAGCTTTCTTT.

In its sample, this clonotype was seen once. The J gene is TRBJ2-3, the V gene TRBV6-1; maybe TRBD2 (6 bases). V lost 2 bases to trimming and J lost 0 bases, with 12 bases between them. CDR1 is MNHNS and CDR2 is SASEGT in the germline V gene. There are 16 residues in the CDR3. CDR3: CASSEQRGGSTDTQYF. CDR3 DNA sequence: TGTGCCAGCAGTGAACAGAGGGGAGGAAGCACAGATACGCAGTATTTT.

V is TRBV5-1 and J is TRBJ2-1; TRBD1 agrees at 7 bases. V gave up 4 bases and J gave up 7 bases; unmatched junction bases: 5. Germline assignment: CDR1 SGHRS and CDR2 YFSETQ. The CDR3 is 13 residues long. The CDR3 region has the DNA TGCGCCAGCAGCGCCACAGGGGCAAATGAGCAGTTCTTC. Protein sequence: CASSATGANEQFF.

This chain links TRBV9 with TRBJ2-1; D tentatively reads TRBD1 or TRBD2 (5 bases each). The CDR3 extends over 15 amino acids. Germline assignment: CDR1 SGDLS and CDR2 YYNGEE. V was clipped by 3 bases and J by 4 bases, with 14 bases between them. CDR3 bases: TGTGCCAGCAGCGACACCGGGACCAATTACAATGAGCAGTTCTTC. Encoded protein: CASSDTGTNYNEQFF.

The CDR3 nucleotides read TGTGCCACCAGCGGAAGGACTAGCGGGAGGGCCTACAATGAGCAGTTCTTC. Translation: CATSGRTSGRAYNEQFF. The chain couples TRBV24-1 to TRBJ2-1; the match to TRBD2 covers 15 bases. Germline assignment: CDR1 KGHDR and CDR2 SFDVKD. The CDR3 consists of 17 residues. V was pared by 7 bases and J by 2 bases, with 5 bases of the junction left unmatched.

The chain has TRBV12-3 or TRBV12-4 and TRBJ1-4; a possible D gene is TRBD1 (6 bases). This CDR3 is 14 amino acids long. V gave up 3 bases and J gave up 7 bases, with 12 bases separating them. This CDR3 is CASSFSGQSEKLFF. CDR3 nucleotides: TGTGCCAGCAGTTTTTCAGGACAGAGTGAAAAACTGTTTTTT.

The chain carries TRBV2 and TRBJ1-6; no definite D call. This CDR3 spans 12 amino acids. CDR1 and CDR2 (germline): SNHLY, FYNNEI. V was pared by 3 bases and J by 7 bases, with 4 bases between. The CDR3 loop is CASSEDNSPLHF. Here the CDR3 DNA reads TGTGCCAGCAGTGAGGACAATTCACCCCTCCACTTT.

The gene calls are TRBV11-2 and TRBJ2-2; D is unclear. The germline V gene encodes CDR1 SGHAT and CDR2 FQNNGV. The CDR3 is made up of 12 amino acids. V was trimmed by 3 bases and J by 7 bases, leaving 6 bases between them. CDR3 region: CASSLNGGELFF. The CDR3 region has the DNA TGTGCCAGCAGCTTGAATGGCGGGGAGCTGTTTTTT.

This clonotype was picked up a small number of times. In nucleotides, the CDR3 is TGTGCCAGCAGCGTAGGCCCTACCCCCTACGAGCAGTACTTC. It is translated as CASSVGPTPYEQYF. The rearrangement uses TRBV9 and TRBJ2-7; unclear D gene. This CDR3 has 14 residues. Per the germline V gene, CDR1 is SGDLS and CDR2 is YYNGEE. V shed 0 bases and J shed 2 bases, with 9 bases lying between them.

This clonotype was observed a handful of times. The J gene is TRBJ2-7, the V gene TRBV3-1; 7 bases fit TRBD1. Germline V CDR1 and CDR2: LGHDT, YNNKEL (reference sequence). Unmatched junction bases numbered 13, after V lost 0 bases and J lost 5 bases. The CDR3 spans 17 residues. The CDR3 DNA follows: TGTGCCAGCAGCCAAGAGATTCACAGGGGTTTCCTACACGAGCAGTACTTC. Translating it yields CASSQEIHRGFLHEQYF.

This clonotype was seen a few times. The rearrangement links TRBV28 to TRBJ2-6; 7 bases are a match to TRBD1. V trimming: 5 bases; J trimming: 4 bases; junction bases outside the gene matches: 8. Germline CDR1 MDHEN, CDR2 SYDVKM. CDR3 length: 16 residues. CDR3 amino acids: CASSLYRTGGANVLTF. The CDR3 nucleotides are TGTGCCAGCAGTCTATACCGGACAGGCGGGGCCAACGTCCTGACTTTC.

This clonotype showed up just once. This chain joins TRBV28 and TRBJ1-4, with 9 bases aligning to TRBD1. V gave up 4 bases and J gave up 1 base; unmatched junction bases: 4. Germline-derived CDR1 and CDR2 are MDHEN and SYDVKM. The CDR3 runs 16 residues. The CDR3 sequence is CASSYYRGQTNEKLFF. The DNA of the CDR3 is TGTGCCAGCAGTTATTACAGGGGGCAAACTAATGAAAAACTGTTTTTT.

V gene TRBV7-9 combines with J gene TRBJ1-2; D is uncertain. The CDR3 loop spans 14 amino acids. V lost 5 bases, J lost 4 bases, and 14 bases lay in between. The germline gives CDR1 SEHNR, CDR2 FQNEAQ (reference sequence). CDR3 nucleotide sequence: TGTGCCAGCAGCCTAACGACGGACCCCTATGGCTACACCTTC. Translating it yields CASSLTTDPYGYTF.

This clonotype was counted only a few times. The V and J genes are TRBV4-1 and TRBJ1-1; TRBD1 might be the D (6 bases). Trimming stripped 2 bases from V and 4 bases from J, with 8 bases between. This CDR3 is built from 13 residues. Germline V gene sequence: CDR1 MGHRA, CDR2 YSYEKL. DNA for the CDR3: TGCGCCAGCAGCCAAACAGGGACCACTGAAGCTTTCTTT. It codes for CASSQTGTTEAFF.

Written as DNA, the CDR3 is TGTGCCAGCACCTACTGGGATGGGGGCACCGGGGAGCTGTTTTTT. It translates to CASTYWDGGTGELFF. The V and J genes are TRBV7-8 and TRBJ2-2, with D perhaps TRBD1 or TRBD2 (5 bases each). Trimming removed 7 bases at V and 4 bases at J, with 16 bases between. CDR1 and CDR2 from the germline V gene are SGHVS and FQNEAQ. There are 15 residues in the CDR3.

CDR3 residues: CASSLSLAGDEDTQYF. CDR3 nucleotides: TGTGCCAGCAGTTTATCTTTAGCGGGAGATGAAGATACGCAGTATTTT. The V gene is TRBV28, the J gene TRBJ2-3, with TRBD2 matching 9 bases. CDR3 length equals 16 residues. The J segment lost 5 bases and the V segment lost 1 base, leaving 7 bases of the junction unmatched. From germline, CDR1 is MDHEN and CDR2 SYDVKM. The whole variable domain, remainder taken from reference TRBV28 and TRBJ2-3, is DVKVTQSSRYLVKRTGEKVFLECVQDMDHENMFWYRQDPGLGLRLIYFSYDVKMKEKGDIPEGYSVSREKKERFSLILESASTNQTSMYLCASSLSLAGDEDTQYFGPGTRLTVL.

The chain has TRBV6-4 and TRBJ2-2; D not certain. Deletions cut 2 bases from V and 8 bases from J, with 15 bases between. There are 15 residues in the CDR3. Germline CDR1 reads MRHNA; CDR2 reads SNTAGT. This chain's CDR3 is CASSDPITLPGELFF. CDR3 nucleotide sequence: TGTGCCAGCAGTGACCCAATCACCCTTCCGGGGGAGCTGTTTTTT.

The genes are TRBV7-9 and TRBJ2-7, with 7 bases matching TRBD1. Trimming removed 5 bases from V and 3 bases from J; junction bases left unmatched: 1. The germline gives CDR1 SEHNR, CDR2 FQNEAQ (reference sequence). This CDR3 spans 12 amino acids. The CDR3 bases are TGTGCCAGCAGCCAGGGGGTCTACGAGCAGTACTTC. This encodes CASSQGVYEQYF.

A few counts support this clonotype. This rearrangement joins TRBV25-1 to TRBJ1-1; 10 positions match TRBD1. Unmatched junction bases numbered 8, after V lost 1 base and J lost 3 bases. Germline CDR1 MGHDK, CDR2 SYGVNS. This CDR3 has 17 residues. The CDR3 nucleotides read TGTGCCAGCAGTGAATGGGGGACAGGGGCTGGTCACACTGAAGCTTTCTTT. Amino acids: CASSEWGTGAGHTEAFF.

This chain uses TRBV13 with TRBJ2-7, with D possibly matching TRBD1 (6 bases). Germline loops: CDR1 PRHDT, CDR2 FYEKMQ (reference sequence). Trimming shortened V by 0 bases and J by 5 bases, and 14 bases separated the two germline ends. The CDR3 totals 15 residues. As DNA, the CDR3 is TGTGCCAGCAGCTTAGGAGGCGACAGGAGGAACGAGCAGTACTTC. This sequence encodes CASSLGGDRRNEQYF. Using reference TRBV13 and TRBJ2-7 for the parts outside the CDR3, the full variable domain is AAGVIQSPRHLIKEKRETATLKCYPIPRHDTVYWYQQGPGQDPQFLISFYEKMQSDKGSIPDRFSAQQFSDYHSELNMSSLELGDSALYFCASSLGGDRRNEQYFGPGTRLTVT.

This clonotype was detected a few times. The chain uses TRBV6-1 and TRBJ1-1, with D uncertain. CDR1 and CDR2 (germline): MNHNS, SASEGT. V was clipped by 5 bases and J by 1 base, with 8 bases between them. The CDR3 spans 13 residues. The CDR3 sequence is CASSRGPNTEAFF. The CDR3 coding sequence is TGTGCCAGCAGTCGGGGTCCGAACACTGAAGCTTTCTTT.

The V call is TRBV5-1, the J call TRBJ2-1, with D possibly matching TRBD1 (5 bases). From germline, CDR1 is SGHRS and CDR2 YFSETQ. CDR3 length equals 14 residues. Trimming stripped 0 bases from V and 4 bases from J, with 8 bases between. CDR3 amino acids: CASSLEGSYNEQFF. Here the CDR3 DNA reads TGCGCCAGCAGCTTGGAGGGGTCTTACAATGAGCAGTTCTTC. Together with reference TRBV5-1 and TRBJ2-1, the CDR3 gives the full variable domain: KAGVTQTPRYLIKTRGQQVTLSCSPISGHRSVSWYQQTPGQGLQFLFEYFSETQRNKGNFPGRFSGRQFSNSRSEMNVSTLELGDSALYLCASSLEGSYNEQFFGPGTRLTVL.